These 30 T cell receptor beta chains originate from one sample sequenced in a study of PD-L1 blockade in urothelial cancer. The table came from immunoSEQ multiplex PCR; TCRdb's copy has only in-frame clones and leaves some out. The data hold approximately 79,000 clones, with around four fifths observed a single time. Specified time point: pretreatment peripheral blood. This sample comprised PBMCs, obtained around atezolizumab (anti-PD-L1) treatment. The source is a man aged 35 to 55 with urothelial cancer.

CDR3 amino acids: CASRVRTGQVNTEAFF. CDR3 sequence (DNA): TGCGCCAGCAGAGTACGGACAGGACAGGTAAACACTGAAGCTTTCTTT. V usage is TRBV5-1 and J usage is TRBJ1-1; TRBD1 aligns across 7 bases. The CDR3 runs 16 residues. The junction had 12 bases not matched to a gene; V was cut back by 5 bases and J by 2 bases. Germline V gene data show CDR1 as SGHRS and CDR2 as YFSETQ.

The DNA of the CDR3 is TGTGCCAGCCGACTAGCGGGAGGTGTCACCGGGGAGCTGTTTTTT. Residues: CASRLAGGVTGELFF. The chain carries TRBV6-1 and TRBJ2-2; 13 nucleotides agree with TRBD2. After removal of 8 bases from V and 4 bases from J, the junction contained 4 bases not matched to a gene. The CDR3 extends over 15 amino acids. CDR1 is MNHNS, CDR2 SASEGT, per germline.

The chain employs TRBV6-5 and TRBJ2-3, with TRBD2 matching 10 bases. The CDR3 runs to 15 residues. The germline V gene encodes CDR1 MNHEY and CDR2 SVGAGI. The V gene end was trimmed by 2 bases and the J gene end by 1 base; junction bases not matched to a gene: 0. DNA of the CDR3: TGTGCCAGCAGTTACGGACTAGCGGGCACAGATACGCAGTATTTT. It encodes CASSYGLAGTDTQYF.

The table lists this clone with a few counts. The CDR3 region has the DNA TGTGCCAGCAGCGGGCCCTCGGGGGAAAGCTCCTATGGCTACACCTTC. It specifies CASSGPSGESSYGYTF. V gene TRBV9 combines with J gene TRBJ1-2, with D perhaps TRBD1 (5 bases). CDR3 size: 16 residues. Germline loops: CDR1 SGDLS, CDR2 YYNGEE. V lost 3 bases to trimming and J lost 4 bases, with 19 bases between them.

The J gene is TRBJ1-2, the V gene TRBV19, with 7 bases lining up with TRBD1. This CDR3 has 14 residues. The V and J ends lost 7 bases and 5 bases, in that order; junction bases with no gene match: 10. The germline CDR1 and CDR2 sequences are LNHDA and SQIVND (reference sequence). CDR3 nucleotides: TGTGCCAGTATGATGACAGGGAAGGATTATGGCTACACCTTC. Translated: CASMMTGKDYGYTF.

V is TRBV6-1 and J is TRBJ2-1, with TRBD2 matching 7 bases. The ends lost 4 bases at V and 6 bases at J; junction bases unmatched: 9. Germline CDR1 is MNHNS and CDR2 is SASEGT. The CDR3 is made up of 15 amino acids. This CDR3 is CASSVFGGRANEQFF. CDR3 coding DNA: TGTGCCAGCAGTGTGTTTGGAGGGAGGGCCAATGAGCAGTTCTTC.

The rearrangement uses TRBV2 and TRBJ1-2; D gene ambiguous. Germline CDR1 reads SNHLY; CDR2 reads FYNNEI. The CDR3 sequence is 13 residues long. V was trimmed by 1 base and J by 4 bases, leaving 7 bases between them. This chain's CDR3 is CASSEGQVYGYTF. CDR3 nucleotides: TGTGCCAGCAGTGAAGGGCAGGTCTATGGCTACACCTTC.

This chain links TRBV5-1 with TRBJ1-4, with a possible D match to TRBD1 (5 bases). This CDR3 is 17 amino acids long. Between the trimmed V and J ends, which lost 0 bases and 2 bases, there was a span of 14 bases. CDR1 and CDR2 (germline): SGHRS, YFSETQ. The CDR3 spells CASSLGGGARTNEKLFF. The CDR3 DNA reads TGCGCCAGCAGCTTGGGGGGCGGAGCACGGACTAATGAAAAACTGTTTTTT.

The CDR3 here is CASSERQPPYEQYF. CDR3 nucleotide sequence: TGTGCCAGCAGTGAAAGACAGCCTCCCTACGAGCAGTACTTC. The chain combines TRBV6-1 with TRBJ2-7, with D perhaps TRBD1 (5 bases). CDR1 and CDR2 (germline): MNHNS, SASEGT. V was trimmed by 2 bases and J by 2 bases, leaving 10 bases between them. The CDR3 is made up of 14 amino acids.

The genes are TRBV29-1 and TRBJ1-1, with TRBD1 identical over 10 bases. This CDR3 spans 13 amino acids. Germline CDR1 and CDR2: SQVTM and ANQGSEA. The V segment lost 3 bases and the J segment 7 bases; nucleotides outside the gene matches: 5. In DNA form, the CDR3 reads TGCAGCGTTGACCAGACAGGGGGCTTTGAAGCTTTCTTT. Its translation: CSVDQTGGFEAFF.

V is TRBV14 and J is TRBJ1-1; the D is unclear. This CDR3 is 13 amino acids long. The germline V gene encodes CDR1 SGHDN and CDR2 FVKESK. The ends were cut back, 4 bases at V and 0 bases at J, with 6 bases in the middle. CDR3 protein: CASSPVLNTEAFF. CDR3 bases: TGTGCCAGCAGCCCGGTTCTGAACACTGAAGCTTTCTTT.

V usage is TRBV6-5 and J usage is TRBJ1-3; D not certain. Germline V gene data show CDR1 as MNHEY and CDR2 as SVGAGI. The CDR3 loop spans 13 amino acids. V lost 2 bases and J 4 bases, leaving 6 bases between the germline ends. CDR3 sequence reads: CASSYLRGNTIYF. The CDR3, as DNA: TGTGCCAGCAGTTACCTGAGGGGAAACACCATATATTTT.

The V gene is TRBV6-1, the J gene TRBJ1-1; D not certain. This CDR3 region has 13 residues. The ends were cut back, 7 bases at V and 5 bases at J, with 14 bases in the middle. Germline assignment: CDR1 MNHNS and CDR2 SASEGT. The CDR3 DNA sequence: TGTGCCAGCACCCGGGGAGGACTAACTGAAGCTTTCTTT. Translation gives CASTRGGLTEAFF.

Here the CDR3 DNA reads TGTGCCAGCAGAGCCTGGGACAGGAACACTGAAGCTTTCTTT. This sequence encodes CASRAWDRNTEAFF. The chain couples TRBV6-6 to TRBJ1-1, with 7 bases lining up with TRBD1. V lost 6 bases and J lost 1; bases outside the gene matches: 5. Germline assignment: CDR1 MNHNY and CDR2 SVGAGI (reference sequence). This CDR3 is 14 amino acids long.

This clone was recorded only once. CDR3 loop: CASRLQDSTDTQYF. As DNA, the CDR3 is TGCGCCAGCAGATTACAGGACAGCACAGATACGCAGTATTTT. The genes are TRBV5-1 and TRBJ2-3; TRBD1 might be the D (5 bases). Germline CDR1 is SGHRS and CDR2 is YFSETQ. CDR3 length: 14 residues. V lost 5 bases to trimming and J lost 0 bases, with 10 bases between them.

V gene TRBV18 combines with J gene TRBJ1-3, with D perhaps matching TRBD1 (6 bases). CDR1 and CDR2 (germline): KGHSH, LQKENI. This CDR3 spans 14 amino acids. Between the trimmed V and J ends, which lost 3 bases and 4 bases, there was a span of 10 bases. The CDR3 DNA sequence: TGTGCCAGCTCACCCTATGGACAGGGAAACACCATATATTTT. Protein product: CASSPYGQGNTIYF.

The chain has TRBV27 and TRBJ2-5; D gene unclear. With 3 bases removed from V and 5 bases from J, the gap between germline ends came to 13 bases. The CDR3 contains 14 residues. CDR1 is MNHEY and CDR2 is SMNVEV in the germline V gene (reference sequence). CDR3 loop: CASSFLEELETQYF. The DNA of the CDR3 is TGTGCCAGCAGTTTTCTAGAGGAGTTGGAGACCCAGTACTTC.

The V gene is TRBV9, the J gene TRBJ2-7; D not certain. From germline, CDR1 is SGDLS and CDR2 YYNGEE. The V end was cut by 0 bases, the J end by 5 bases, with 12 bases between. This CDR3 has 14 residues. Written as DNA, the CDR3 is TGTGCCAGCAGCGTAGATGTAGTTACCCACGAGCAGTACTTC. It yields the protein CASSVDVVTHEQYF.

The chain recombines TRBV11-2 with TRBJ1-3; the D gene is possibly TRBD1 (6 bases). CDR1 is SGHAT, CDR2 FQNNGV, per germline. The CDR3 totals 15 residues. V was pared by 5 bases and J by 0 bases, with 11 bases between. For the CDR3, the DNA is TGTGCCAGCAGCCCAACGGACAGCTCTGGAAACACCATATATTTT. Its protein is CASSPTDSSGNTIYF. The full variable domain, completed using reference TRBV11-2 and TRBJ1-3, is EAGVAQSPRYKIIEKRQSVAFWCNPISGHATLYWYQQILGQGPKLLIQFQNNGVVDDSQLPKDRFSAERLKGVDSTLKIQPAKLEDSAVYLCASSPTDSSGNTIYFGEGSWLTVV.

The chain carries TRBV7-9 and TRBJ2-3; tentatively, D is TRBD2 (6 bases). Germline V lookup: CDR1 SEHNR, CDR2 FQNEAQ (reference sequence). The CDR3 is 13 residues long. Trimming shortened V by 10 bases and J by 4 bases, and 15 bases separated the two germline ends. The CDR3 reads CAIGGMVPDTQYF. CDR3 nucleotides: TGTGCCATCGGAGGGATGGTCCCAGATACGCAGTATTTT.

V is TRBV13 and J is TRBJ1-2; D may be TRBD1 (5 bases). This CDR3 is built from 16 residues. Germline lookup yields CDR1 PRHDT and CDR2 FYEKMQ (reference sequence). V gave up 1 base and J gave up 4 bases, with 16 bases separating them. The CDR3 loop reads CASSLVLTGRSYGYTF. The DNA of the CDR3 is TGTGCCAGCAGCTTAGTTCTTACAGGCCGTTCCTATGGCTACACCTTC.

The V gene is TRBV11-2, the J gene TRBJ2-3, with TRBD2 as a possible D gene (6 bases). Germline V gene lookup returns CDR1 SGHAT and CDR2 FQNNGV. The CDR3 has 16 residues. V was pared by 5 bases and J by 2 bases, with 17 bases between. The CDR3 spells CASSPTGAGFTDTQYF. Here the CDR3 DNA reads TGTGCCAGCAGCCCCACTGGGGCGGGGTTCACAGATACGCAGTATTTT.

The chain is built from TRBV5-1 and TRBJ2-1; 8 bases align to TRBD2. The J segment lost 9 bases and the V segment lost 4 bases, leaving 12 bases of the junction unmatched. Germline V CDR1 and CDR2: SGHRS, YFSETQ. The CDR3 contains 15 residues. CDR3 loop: CASSPGSGRLLEQFF. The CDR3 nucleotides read TGCGCCAGCAGCCCCGGGAGCGGGAGACTCCTTGAGCAGTTCTTC.

CDR3 residues: CASSEGQGYGYTF. Here the CDR3 DNA reads TGTGCCAGCAGTGAAGGACAGGGCTATGGCTACACCTTC. The V gene is TRBV5-6, the J gene TRBJ1-2; TRBD1 matches at 8 bases. The CDR3 consists of 13 residues. The germline V gene encodes CDR1 SGHDT and CDR2 YYEEEE. The J segment lost 4 bases and the V segment lost 5 bases, leaving 4 bases of the junction unmatched.

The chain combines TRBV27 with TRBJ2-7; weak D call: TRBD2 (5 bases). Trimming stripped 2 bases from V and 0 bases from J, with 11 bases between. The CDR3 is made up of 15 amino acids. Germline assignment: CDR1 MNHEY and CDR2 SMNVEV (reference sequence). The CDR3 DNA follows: TGTGCCAGCAGTTTAAGAGGGCCTCTCTCCTACGAGCAGTACTTC. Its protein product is CASSLRGPLSYEQYF.

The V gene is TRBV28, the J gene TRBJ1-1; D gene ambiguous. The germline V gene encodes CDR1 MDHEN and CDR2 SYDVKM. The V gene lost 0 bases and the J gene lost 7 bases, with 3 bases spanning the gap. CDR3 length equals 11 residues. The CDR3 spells CASSLWSEAFF. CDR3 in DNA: TGTGCCAGCAGTTTATGGAGTGAAGCTTTCTTT.

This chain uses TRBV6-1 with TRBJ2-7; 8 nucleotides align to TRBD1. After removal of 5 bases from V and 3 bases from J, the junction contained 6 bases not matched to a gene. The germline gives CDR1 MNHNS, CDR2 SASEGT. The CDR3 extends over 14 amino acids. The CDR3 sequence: CASSSRDRSYEQYF. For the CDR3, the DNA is TGTGCCAGCAGTTCCCGGGACAGGAGCTACGAGCAGTACTTC.

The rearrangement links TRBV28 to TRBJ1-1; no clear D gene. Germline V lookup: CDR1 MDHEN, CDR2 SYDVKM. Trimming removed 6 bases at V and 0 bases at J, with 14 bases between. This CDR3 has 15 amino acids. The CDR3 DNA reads TGTGCCAGCAGCCCCTACAGACGGCTGAACACTGAAGCTTTCTTT. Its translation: CASSPYRRLNTEAFF.

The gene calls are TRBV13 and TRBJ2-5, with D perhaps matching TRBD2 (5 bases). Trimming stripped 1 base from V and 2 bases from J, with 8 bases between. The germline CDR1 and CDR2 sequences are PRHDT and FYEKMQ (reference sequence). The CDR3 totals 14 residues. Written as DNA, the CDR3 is TGTGCCAGCAGCTTAGTGAGCGGACAAGAGACCCAGTACTTC. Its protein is CASSLVSGQETQYF.

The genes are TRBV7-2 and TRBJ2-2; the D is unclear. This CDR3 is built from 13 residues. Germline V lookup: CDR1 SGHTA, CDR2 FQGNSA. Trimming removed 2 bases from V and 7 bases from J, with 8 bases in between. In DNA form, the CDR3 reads TGTGCCAGCAGCTTAACAGAAGGCGGGGAGCTGTTTTTT. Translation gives CASSLTEGGELFF.